This T cell receptor beta chain derives from a study of cytomegalovirus exposure and HLA in healthy donors. As for this clone: Its specificity is not known.

The study, taken as a whole, reports: An ancestry cluster, one associated with Asian ancestry, reportedly showed fewer N-insertions than the 666-donor mean in a later analysis.

A multiplex PCR was run with 60 Vbeta primers and 13 Jbeta primers. Some clones are missing from TCRdb's copy, which holds only in-frame ones; the method was immunoSEQ multiplex PCR. Seen here are 150,000 to 200,000 clones, about 65% observed once, and the top ten hold around 1.5%. Sequenced sample: PBMCs. This TCR was recovered from a girl between 5 and 17 years old in good health and CMV-seronegative.

CDR3 DNA sequence: TGTGCCAGTAGTACCAGACAGGGGAAGGGCGGGGAGCTGTTTTTT. Translating gives CASSTRQGKGGELFF. The gene calls are TRBV19 and TRBJ2-2; 8 bases fit TRBD1. This CDR3 contains 15 residues. Germline V gene sequence: CDR1 LNHDA, CDR2 SQIVND (reference sequence). V trimming: 4 bases; J trimming: 7 bases; junction bases outside the gene matches: 8.